These 10 T cell receptor beta chains originate from one sample sequenced in a study of beta chain features in type 1 diabetes. Expressed TCRB transcripts were sequenced after all isolated RNA was converted to cDNA. The repertoire was sequenced with immunoSEQ multiplex PCR; TCRdb's copy has only in-frame clones and lacks some. The sample consists of about 370,000 clones, about 15% of them appearing once. Material: naive CD4+ T cells from blood. All receptors come from a woman aged 18-30 years in good health.

This sequence joins TRBV5-1 and TRBJ1-1; 12 nucleotides match TRBD1. V lost 4 bases to trimming and J lost 0 bases; unmatched junction nucleotides: 4. The CDR3 length is 16 residues. CDR1 is SGHRS and CDR2 is YFSETQ in the germline V gene. The CDR3 DNA reads as TGCGCCAGCAGCCCTGGGACAGGGGGCATGAACACTGAAGCTTTCTTT. Its translation: CASSPGTGGMNTEAFF. The full variable domain, with the rest looked up from reference TRBV5-1 and TRBJ1-1, is KAGVTQTPRYLIKTRGQQVTLSCSPISGHRSVSWYQQTPGQGLQFLFEYFSETQRNKGNFPGRFSGRQFSNSRSEMNVSTLELGDSALYLCASSPGTGGMNTEAFFGQGTRLTVV.

This clone occurred a few times. The genes are TRBV13 and TRBJ2-5; 7 nucleotides agree with TRBD2. The germline V gene encodes CDR1 PRHDT and CDR2 FYEKMQ (reference sequence). This CDR3 has 14 residues. J gave up 6 bases and V 5 bases, and 9 bases lay outside the gene matches. The CDR3 DNA follows: TGTGCCAGCAGCCCTGAGCGGGACGGAAAGACCCAGTACTTC. Residues: CASSPERDGKTQYF.

In this sample, this clone turned up a few times. The V gene is TRBV29-1, the J gene TRBJ2-5, with 10 bases identical to TRBD1. The CDR3 length is 14 residues. With 6 bases clipped from V and 5 bases from J, the junction kept 9 bases outside the gene matches. Germline values: CDR1 SQVTM, CDR2 ANQGSEA. CDR3 in DNA: TGCAGCGTCGAAATCGGGACAGGGGCGGAGACCCAGTACTTC. Protein product: CSVEIGTGAETQYF.

This clone showed up just a few times. V is TRBV18 and J is TRBJ1-1; D unresolved. Trimming stripped 1 base from V and 1 base from J, with 7 bases between. The CDR3 spans 14 residues. CDR1 and CDR2 from the germline V gene are KGHSH and LQKENI. CDR3 coding DNA: TGTGCCAGCTCACCACGGAGGGAGAACACTGAAGCTTTCTTT. It codes for CASSPRRENTEAFF.

The gene calls are TRBV27 and TRBJ2-2; 8 bases are a match to TRBD1. This CDR3 region has 14 residues. From germline, CDR1 is MNHEY and CDR2 SMNVEV (reference sequence). Unmatched junction bases numbered 7, after V lost 6 bases and J lost 7 bases. The CDR3 region has the DNA TGTGCCAGCAGGAGGGCAGGGGGCAACGGGGAGCTGTTTTTT. It yields the protein CASRRAGGNGELFF.

This chain links TRBV27 with TRBJ2-2, with TRBD2 matching 12 bases. The germline V gene has CDR1 MNHEY and CDR2 SMNVEV (reference sequence). V was pared by 5 bases and J by 1 base, with 8 bases of the junction left unmatched. The CDR3 runs to 18 residues. CDR3 bases: TGTGCCAGCAGTGCCCGGACTAGCGGGATACGGAACACCGGGGAGCTGTTTTTT. Amino acid sequence: CASSARTSGIRNTGELFF.

DNA of the CDR3: TGCAGTGCTAGAGGGACTAGGGTCTTGTATTTT. Translation gives CSARGTRVLYF. The V and J genes are TRBV20-1 and TRBJ2-3, with 7 bases that match TRBD2. J lost 14 bases, V lost 1 base, and 6 bases had no gene match. Germline V CDR1 and CDR2: DFQATT, SNEGSKA (reference sequence). The CDR3 consists of 11 residues.

This sequence joins TRBV30 and TRBJ1-2; a possible D gene is TRBD1 (5 bases). Germline V gene lookup returns CDR1 GTSNPN and CDR2 SVGIG (reference sequence). V shed 4 bases and J shed 4 bases, with 16 bases lying between them. The CDR3 contains 14 residues. CDR3 DNA sequence: TGTGCCTGGACCACCCGGGGGTCCTCCTATGGCTACACCTTC. Protein product: CAWTTRGSSYGYTF.

The chain joins TRBV29-1 to TRBJ1-1, with TRBD1 matching over 10 bases. Germline V gene sequence: CDR1 SQVTM, CDR2 ANQGSEA. V shed 7 bases, J shed 4 bases, and the junction held 3 bases outside the gene matches. The CDR3 loop spans 12 amino acids. CDR3 coding DNA: TGCAGCGGGGACAGGGGTGTCACTGAAGCTTTCTTT. Its translation: CSGDRGVTEAFF.

A few counts support this clone. The chain carries TRBV15 and TRBJ2-3; 8 nucleotides line up with TRBD1. Germline trimming cut 5 bases from V and 8 bases from J; bases unmatched to any gene: 12. Germline V gene lookup returns CDR1 LNHNV and CDR2 YYDKDF (reference sequence). The CDR3 is 15 residues long. The CDR3 loop reads CATSVRRQGMVTQYF. CDR3 DNA: TGTGCCACCAGCGTCCGAAGACAGGGGATGGTTACGCAGTATTTT.